This T cell receptor beta chain was sequenced for a study of blood T cells in healthy people across ages. The study, taken as a whole, reports: Older individuals had lower TCR beta diversity per million T cells (the decline was roughly linear).

Primed by a sample-barcoded 5' primer and a J-beta primer mix, a second PCR proceeded for 7 to 11 cycles. TCRdb reprocessed the 5' RACE reads via MiXCR and lists one record per CDR3 protein. This sample has hundreds of thousands of distinct CDR3 sequences, with around 45% found just once. Worth noting for this clonotype: Its matching antigen is unknown.

From germline, CDR1 is SEHNR and CDR2 FQNEAQ (reference sequence). V gave up 5 bases and J gave up 5 bases; unmatched junction bases: 7. This CDR3 is 16 amino acids long. Sequenced sample: blood. The chain employs TRBV7-9 and TRBJ2-1, with 12 bases lining up with TRBD2. The clonotype comes from a man in his sixties in good health. The CDR3 DNA follows: TGTGCCAGCAGCGCACGGACTAGCGGGGTCAACAATGAGCAGTTCTTC. This encodes CASSARTSGVNNEQFF.